These 14 T cell receptor beta chains were all obtained from the same sample, sequenced in a study of blood T cells in healthy people across ages. A second roughly 7 to 12 cycle PCR used barcoded and J-beta primers. TCRdb recomputed calls from the 5' RACE reads with MiXCR, one row per CDR3 protein. The top ten clones hold under 65% of a sample with some 370,000 distinct CDR3 sequences, approximately 47% of them seen once. Sample: blood. The receptors derive from a man in his sixties in good health.

Details on this clonotype: Just one base apart from a much larger clone, this may be a read error. The CDR3 nucleotides are TGTGCCAGCAGTTTAGGCAGGGGATTAGCGGGAGGTGAGCAGTTCTTC. This codes for CASSLGRGLAGGEQFF. The V call is TRBV12-3 or TRBV12-4, the J call TRBJ2-1, with 10 bases aligning to TRBD2. J gave up 9 bases and V 1 base, and 9 bases lay outside the gene matches. This CDR3 contains 16 residues.

This clonotype was recorded a few times. The chain has TRBV20-1 and TRBJ2-1, with 7 positions matching TRBD2. V gave up 6 bases and J gave up 6 bases; unmatched junction bases: 5. This CDR3 has 12 amino acids. In germline, CDR1 is DFQATT, CDR2 SNEGSKA (reference sequence). The CDR3 bases are TGCAGTGCAGCGGGGAGAGGCAATGAGCAGTTCTTC. Translation: CSAAGRGNEQFF.

This clonotype was picked up a small number of times. This chain connects TRBV6-2 or TRBV6-3 to TRBJ2-7; a weak D match, TRBD2 (5 bases). CDR1 and CDR2 (germline): MNHEY, SVGEGT. V gave up 6 bases and J gave up 4 bases, with 19 bases separating them. This CDR3 is 15 amino acids long. CDR3 sequence (DNA): TGTGCCAGCAGCCACCTTGGGAGTGCGGTATACGAGCAGTACTTC. Protein: CASSHLGSAVYEQYF.

The gene calls are TRBV9 and TRBJ2-5; the D is unclear. The DNA matches TRBJ2-7 better at its end, which makes the J call doubtful. The germline V gene encodes CDR1 SGDLS and CDR2 YYNGEE. This CDR3 region has 14 residues. DNA for the CDR3: TGTGCCAGCAGCGTGGGGTCCACTCTTTACGAGCAGTACTTC. Translated, it gives CASSVGSTLYEQYF.

The rearrangement links TRBV6-6 to TRBJ2-5; no clear D. V dropped 7 bases and J dropped 1 base, with 13 bases sitting between them. The CDR3 is 14 residues long. The germline CDR1 and CDR2 sequences are MNHNY and SVGAGI (reference sequence). CDR3: CASIQSGAQETQYF. The CDR3 nucleotides read TGTGCCAGCATCCAATCCGGAGCCCAAGAGACCCAGTACTTC.

The V and J genes are TRBV5-1 and TRBJ2-1, with 12 bases matching TRBD2. There are 18 residues in the CDR3. V dropped 0 bases and J dropped 2; count of bases not matched to a gene: 6. Germline CDR1 reads SGHRS; CDR2 reads YFSETQ. CDR3 coding DNA: TGCGCCAGCAGCTTGGGATCTAGCGGGGGGGCGGCCTACAATGAGCAGTTCTTC. Its translation: CASSLGSSGGAAYNEQFF.

This clonotype was counted only a few times. The chain has TRBV6-5 and TRBJ1-2; the match to TRBD1 covers 7 bases. V lost 8 bases, J lost 2 bases, and 8 bases stayed unmatched. This CDR3 comprises 14 residues. Germline V gene lookup returns CDR1 MNHEY and CDR2 SVGAGI. The CDR3 here is CASGGQAKNYGYTF. The DNA of the CDR3 is TGTGCCAGCGGTGGACAGGCTAAAAACTATGGCTACACCTTC.

This clonotype was seen a handful of times. The V gene is TRBV14, the J gene TRBJ1-2; 7 nucleotides match TRBD1. The CDR3 sequence is 14 residues long. Germline V gene sequence: CDR1 SGHDN, CDR2 FVKESK. J gave up 5 bases and V 4 bases, and 7 bases lay outside the gene matches. This CDR3 is CASSLTGVWYGYTF. CDR3 nucleotide sequence: TGTGCCAGCAGCCTAACAGGGGTATGGTATGGCTACACCTTC.

This clonotype turned up a few times. The CDR3 DNA is TGTGCCAGCAGCCTCGAAACGGGACTTTCCAATCAGCCCCAGCATTTT. Translation: CASSLETGLSNQPQHF. The rearrangement joins TRBV7-2 to TRBJ1-5; tentatively, D is TRBD1 (5 bases). The V and J ends lost 5 bases and 3 bases respectively, with 17 bases between them. CDR1 SGHTA and CDR2 FQGNSA come from the germline V gene. The CDR3 spans 16 residues.

The V call is TRBV5-1, the J call TRBJ2-5; D is uncertain. The CDR3 sequence is 13 residues long. Trimming pared 1 base from V and 3 bases from J, leaving 7 bases between. CDR1 and CDR2 (germline): SGHRS, YFSETQ. The CDR3 region is CASSLRRKETQYF. As DNA, the CDR3 is TGCGCCAGCAGCTTGAGAAGGAAAGAGACCCAGTACTTC.

The sample holds many counts of this clonotype. This chain joins TRBV27 and TRBJ2-1, with D perhaps TRBD2 (7 bases). V gave up 2 bases and J gave up 5 bases, with 16 bases separating them. The germline V gene encodes CDR1 MNHEY and CDR2 SMNVEV (reference sequence). The CDR3 is made up of 16 amino acids. The CDR3 DNA reads TGTGCCAGCAGTTTAAGGTCGAGCGGGACAAACAATGAGCAGTTCTTC. Its protein is CASSLRSSGTNNEQFF.

The chain carries TRBV6-6 and TRBJ2-5; D is undetermined. The germline CDR1 and CDR2 sequences are MNHNY and SVGAGI (reference sequence). Trimming pared 7 bases from V and 5 bases from J, leaving 14 bases between. There are 13 residues in the CDR3. The CDR3 is CASTEGQTETQYF. CDR3 nucleotides: TGTGCCAGCACCGAAGGCCAGACGGAGACCCAGTACTTC.

The V gene is TRBV4-2, the J gene TRBJ2-7; possibly TRBD1 or TRBD2 for D (7 bases each). V lost 3 bases and J 1 base, leaving 13 bases between the germline ends. Germline V lookup: CDR1 LGHNA, CDR2 YNFKEQ. The CDR3 sequence is 15 residues long. The DNA of the CDR3 is TGTGCCAGCAGCCATCGACAGGGACTATCCTACGAGCAGTACTTC. It encodes CASSHRQGLSYEQYF.

As for this clonotype: The junction departs from germline at one end; a sequencing error may be responsible. The V call is TRBV7-2, the J call TRBJ1-2; D is ambiguous. CDR1 is SGHTA, CDR2 FQGNSA, per germline. The CDR3 contains 13 residues. CDR3 loop: CASSSNPLAGYSF. The CDR3 region has the DNA TGTGCCAGCAGCTCCAATCCCCTAGCCGGCTACAGCTTC.